This note documents a single TCR beta chain sequence. What it recognizes is unknown. Per the germline V gene, CDR1 is SNHLY and CDR2 is FYNNEI. Between the trimmed V and J ends, which lost 1 base and 6 bases, there was a span of 10 bases. The CDR3 spans 13 residues. TCRdb processed the RT-PCR reads anew with MiXCR; each CDR3 protein has one entry. The data show roughly 550,000 distinct CDR3 sequences, around 25% seen once. This entry belongs to a study of response to subunit inactivated influenza vaccine. Study-level points and caveats: There was a suggestion from the authors that each seasonal influenza vaccination recruits few new T cells.

In addition, the sample was reused for a study of T cells expressing NK-cell markers. From that report: cDNA encoding TCR beta was synthesized via 5'RACE template switching incorporating UMIs. The study drew TCR beta repertoires from sorted CD3+CD56+NKG2C+, CD3+CD56+NKG2C- and CD3+CD56-NKG2C+ T cells. The leading position in the CD3+CD56-NKG2C+ fraction of a few donors also went to these clonotypes. Specificity for HCMV among expanded NKG2C+ T cell clones was not established.

This clonotype originated in a man aged 45-65 years who received an inactivated influenza vaccine. The sequences come from CD4+ T cells sorted from PBMCs, collected approximately 13 days after vaccination. This rearrangement joins TRBV2 to TRBJ2-7; D remains unclear. The CDR3 region is CASSEGVFREQYF. DNA of the CDR3: TGTGCCAGCAGTGAAGGGGTATTTCGCGAGCAGTACTTC.